A selection of T cell receptor beta chains follows, all from one sample in a study of shared clonotypes between healthy human individuals. TCRdb's table, derived via immunoSEQ multiplex PCR, lists solely in-frame clones and lacks some. The sample lists a few million clones; more than 80% were seen once. What was sequenced was naive CD4+ T cells sorted from blood. These receptors came from a man aged 18-30 years in good health. CDR3s leave out the opening cysteine and the closing phenylalanine or tryptophan.

v_gene: TRBV30; CDR3aa: ACLRGLTGNTIY
v_gene: TRBV30; CDR3aa: AWSPGRDTEAF
v_gene: TRBV19; CDR3aa: ASGEQGGYGYT
v_gene: TRBV6-4; CDR3aa: ASSESAGQAGIWGYT
v_gene: TRBV12-2; CDR3aa: ARPRRGRRRMNTEAF
v_gene: TRBV5-8; CDR3aa: ASSRSGGVETQY
v_gene: TRBV6-1; CDR3aa: ASRDTGGPGYT
v_gene: TRBV7-9; CDR3aa: ASTLSPPMAGYAYEQY
v_gene: TRBV27; CDR3aa: ASSLASESSYEQY
v_gene: TRBV18; CDR3aa: ASSPGVADTQY
v_gene: TRBV6-6; CDR3aa: ASRQATEQY
v_gene: TRBV6-5; CDR3aa: ASRRGDTQY
v_gene: TRBV27; CDR3aa: ASQTGRNTIY
v_gene: TRBV4-1; CDR3aa: ASSQSQGASYEQY
v_gene: TRBV2; CDR3aa: ASSDGGTYQETQY
v_gene: TRBV27; CDR3aa: ASSLRAGGSTDTQY
v_gene: TRBV28; CDR3aa: ASSFSDTSNQPQH
v_gene: TRBV18; CDR3aa: ASSPFQGDQPQH
v_gene: TRBV11-2; CDR3aa: ASSYPAGSGNTIY
v_gene: TRBV4-1; CDR3aa: ASSQDVTGVTYNEQF
v_gene: TRBV6-1; CDR3aa: ASREETGGGYT
v_gene: TRBV5-1; CDR3aa: ASSWAGDSYEQY
v_gene: TRBV30; CDR3aa: AWSLGAVTNEKLF
v_gene: TRBV28; CDR3aa: ASSSFGQETQY
v_gene: TRBV6-5; CDR3aa: ASSLGGIGTDTQY
v_gene: TRBV7-6; CDR3aa: ASSLAGAWDTQY
v_gene: TRBV20-1; CDR3aa: RAIADTQY
v_gene: TRBV19; CDR3aa: ASSKGSDNSPLH
v_gene: TRBV5-1; CDR3aa: ASSPGDTSYEQY
v_gene: TRBV6-6; CDR3aa: ASSNPGTRYT
v_gene: TRBV5-4; CDR3aa: ASSPMSNSQETQY
v_gene: TRBV5-6; CDR3aa: ASSLVGAHGNSPLH
v_gene: TRBV7-2; CDR3aa: ASSLVGGPVDTQY
v_gene: TRBV27; CDR3aa: ASSLSGVIQSPLH
v_gene: TRBV27; CDR3aa: ASSFRLAGVKVGEQY
v_gene: TRBV5-1; CDR3aa: ASSLEDRANEQY
v_gene: TRBV18; CDR3aa: ASSPAAGSYEQY
v_gene: TRBV28; CDR3aa: ASSFRDRGSYGYT
v_gene: TRBV28; CDR3aa: ASSLAGLGRTDTQY
v_gene: TRBV5-1; CDR3aa: ASREGRVYEQY
v_gene: TRBV11-3; CDR3aa: ASSSDRGSTEAF
v_gene: TRBV21-1; CDR3aa: ASAHLSGGQPLTFYGYT
v_gene: TRBV18; CDR3aa: ASSPLNSGRGSGEQY
v_gene: TRBV6-1; CDR3aa: ASSERFTGGRYGYT
v_gene: TRBV2; CDR3aa: ASSQGYGNQPQH
v_gene: TRBV10-3; CDR3aa: AISESDRGRYEQY